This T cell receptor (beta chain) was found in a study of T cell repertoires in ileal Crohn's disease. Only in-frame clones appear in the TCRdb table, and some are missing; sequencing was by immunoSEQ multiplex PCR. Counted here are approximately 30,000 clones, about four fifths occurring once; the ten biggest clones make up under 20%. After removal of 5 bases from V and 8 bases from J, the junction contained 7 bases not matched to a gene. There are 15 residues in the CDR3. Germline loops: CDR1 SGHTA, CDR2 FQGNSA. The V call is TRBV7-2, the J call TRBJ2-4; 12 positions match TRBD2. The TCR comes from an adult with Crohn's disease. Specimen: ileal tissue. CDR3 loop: CASSPGLAGRDIQYF. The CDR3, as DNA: TGTGCCAGCAGCCCCGGACTAGCGGGGCGGGACATTCAGTACTTC.